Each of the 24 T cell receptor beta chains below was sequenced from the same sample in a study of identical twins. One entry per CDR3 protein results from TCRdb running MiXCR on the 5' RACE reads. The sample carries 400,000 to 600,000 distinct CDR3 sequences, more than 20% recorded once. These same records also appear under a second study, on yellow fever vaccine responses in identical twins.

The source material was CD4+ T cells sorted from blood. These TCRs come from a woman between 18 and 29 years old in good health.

CDR3 bases: TGTGCCAGCAGCTCCTTAAGACTAGCGGGGACCCCCCAAGAGACCCAGTACTTC. Translation: CASSSLRLAGTPQETQYF. This rearrangement joins TRBV13 to TRBJ2-5; 11 nucleotides match TRBD2. V lost 4 bases, J lost 1 base, and 11 bases stayed unmatched. In germline, CDR1 is PRHDT, CDR2 FYEKMQ (reference sequence). The CDR3 has 18 residues.

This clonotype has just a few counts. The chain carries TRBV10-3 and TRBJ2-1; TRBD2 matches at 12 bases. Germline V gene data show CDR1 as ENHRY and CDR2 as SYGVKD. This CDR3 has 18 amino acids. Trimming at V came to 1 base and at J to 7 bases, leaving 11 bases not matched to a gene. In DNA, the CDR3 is TGTGCCATCAGTGAGTTCAGGACTAGCGGGACCGGCAGGAATGAGCAGTTCTTC. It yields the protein CAISEFRTSGTGRNEQFF.

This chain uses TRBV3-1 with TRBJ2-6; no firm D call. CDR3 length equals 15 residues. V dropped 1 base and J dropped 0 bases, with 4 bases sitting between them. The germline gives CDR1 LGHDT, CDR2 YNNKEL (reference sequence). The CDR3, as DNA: TGTGCCAGCAGCCAAGGGGTCTCTGGGGCCAACGTCCTGACTTTC. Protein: CASSQGVSGANVLTF.

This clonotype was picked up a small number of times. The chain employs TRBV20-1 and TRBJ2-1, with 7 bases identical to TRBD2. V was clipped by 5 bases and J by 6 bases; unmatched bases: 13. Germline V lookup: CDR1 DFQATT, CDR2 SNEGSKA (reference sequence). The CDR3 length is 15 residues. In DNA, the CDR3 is TGCAGTGCTCCGCCGAGGGCGGGAGCTATCAATGAGCAGTTCTTC. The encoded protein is CSAPPRAGAINEQFF.

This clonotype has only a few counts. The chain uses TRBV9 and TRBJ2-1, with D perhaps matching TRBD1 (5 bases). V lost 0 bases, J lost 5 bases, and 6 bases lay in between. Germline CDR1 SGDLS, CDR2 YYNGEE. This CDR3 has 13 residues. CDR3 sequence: CASSVEGDNEQFF. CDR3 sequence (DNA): TGTGCCAGCAGCGTAGAAGGGGACAATGAGCAGTTCTTC. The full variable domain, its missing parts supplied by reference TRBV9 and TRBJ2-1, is DSGVTQTPKHLITATGQRVTLRCSPRSGDLSVYWYQQSLDQGLQFLIQYYNGEERAKGNILERFSAQQFPDLHSELNLSSLELGDSALYFCASSVEGDNEQFFGPGTRLTVL.

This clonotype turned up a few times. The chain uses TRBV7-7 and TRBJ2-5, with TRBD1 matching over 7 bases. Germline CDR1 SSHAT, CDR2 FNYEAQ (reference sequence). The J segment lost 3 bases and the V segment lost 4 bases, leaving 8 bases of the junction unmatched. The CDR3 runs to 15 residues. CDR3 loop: CASSSTSGQKETQYF. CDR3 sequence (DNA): TGTGCCAGCAGCTCAACCTCGGGACAGAAAGAGACCCAGTACTTC. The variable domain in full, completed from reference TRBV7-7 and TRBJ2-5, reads GAGVSQSPRYKVTKRGQDVTLRCDPISSHATLYWYQQALGQGPEFLTYFNYEAQPDKSGLPSDRFSAERPEGSISTLTIQRTEQRDSAMYRCASSSTSGQKETQYFGPGTRLLVL.

CDR3 region: CASRPGHDTEAFF. The CDR3 DNA reads TGTGCCAGCAGGCCCGGACACGACACTGAAGCTTTCTTT. This chain connects TRBV3-1 to TRBJ1-1, with D perhaps matching TRBD1 (5 bases). V was clipped by 6 bases and J by 3 bases, with 11 bases between them. The CDR3 runs 13 residues. From germline, CDR1 is LGHDT and CDR2 YNNKEL (reference sequence).

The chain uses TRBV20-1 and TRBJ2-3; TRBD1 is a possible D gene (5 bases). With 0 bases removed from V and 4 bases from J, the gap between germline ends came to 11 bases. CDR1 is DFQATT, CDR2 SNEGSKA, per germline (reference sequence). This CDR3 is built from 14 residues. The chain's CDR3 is CSARDAAGPDTQYF. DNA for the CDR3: TGCAGTGCTAGAGACGCCGCAGGGCCAGATACGCAGTATTTT.

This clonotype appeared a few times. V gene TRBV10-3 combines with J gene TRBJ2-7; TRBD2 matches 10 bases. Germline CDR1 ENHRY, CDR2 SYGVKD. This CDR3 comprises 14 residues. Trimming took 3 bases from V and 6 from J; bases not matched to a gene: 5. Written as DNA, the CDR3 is TGTGCCATCAGTGACCTAGCGGGAGTTCTCGAGCAGTACTTC. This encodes CAISDLAGVLEQYF.

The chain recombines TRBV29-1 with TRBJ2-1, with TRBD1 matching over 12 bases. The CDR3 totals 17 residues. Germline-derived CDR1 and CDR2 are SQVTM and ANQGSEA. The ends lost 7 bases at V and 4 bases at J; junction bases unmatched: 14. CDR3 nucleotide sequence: TGCAGCGCCCGACTCTTACCGGGACAGGGGGCATACAATGAGCAGTTCTTC. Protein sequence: CSARLLPGQGAYNEQFF.

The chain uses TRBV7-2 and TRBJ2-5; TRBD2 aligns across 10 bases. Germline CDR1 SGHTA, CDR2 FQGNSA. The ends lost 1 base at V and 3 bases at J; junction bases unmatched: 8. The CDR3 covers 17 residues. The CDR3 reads CASSLGTSGTLEETQYF. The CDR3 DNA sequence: TGTGCCAGCAGCTTAGGTACTAGCGGGACTTTGGAAGAGACCCAGTACTTC.

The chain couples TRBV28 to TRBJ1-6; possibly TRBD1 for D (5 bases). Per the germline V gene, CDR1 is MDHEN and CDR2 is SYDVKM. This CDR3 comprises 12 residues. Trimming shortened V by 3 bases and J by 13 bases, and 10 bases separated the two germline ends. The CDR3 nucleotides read TGTGCCAGCAGTTTGGGGGTCGTGCCCCTCCACTTT. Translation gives CASSLGVVPLHF.

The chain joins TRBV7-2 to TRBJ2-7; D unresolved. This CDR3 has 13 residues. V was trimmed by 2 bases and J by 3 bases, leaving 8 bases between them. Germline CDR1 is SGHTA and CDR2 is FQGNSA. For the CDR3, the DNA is TGTGCCAGCAGCTTAATCCCCCGCTACGAGCAGTACTTC. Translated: CASSLIPRYEQYF.

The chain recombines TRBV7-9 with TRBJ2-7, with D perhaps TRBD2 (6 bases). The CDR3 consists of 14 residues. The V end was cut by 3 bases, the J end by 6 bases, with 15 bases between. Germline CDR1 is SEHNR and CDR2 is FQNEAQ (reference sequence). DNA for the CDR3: TGTGCCAGCAGCTTCAGTGGTGTGGGAGGCGAGCAGTACGTC. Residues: CASSFSGVGGEQYV.

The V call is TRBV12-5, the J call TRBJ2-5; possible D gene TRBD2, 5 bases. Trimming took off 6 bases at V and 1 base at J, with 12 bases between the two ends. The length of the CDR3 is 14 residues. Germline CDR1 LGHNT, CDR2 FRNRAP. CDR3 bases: TGTGCTAGTGGCCTGAGGGCCCTCCAAGAGACCCAGTACTTC. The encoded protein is CASGLRALQETQYF.

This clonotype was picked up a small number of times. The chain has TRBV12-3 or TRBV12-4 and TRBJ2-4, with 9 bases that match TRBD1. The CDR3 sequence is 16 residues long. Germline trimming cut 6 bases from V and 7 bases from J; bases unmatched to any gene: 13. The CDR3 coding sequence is TGTGCCAGCAGCCCATCCCCGGGACAGGGTAGGAACATTCAGTACTTC. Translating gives CASSPSPGQGRNIQYF.

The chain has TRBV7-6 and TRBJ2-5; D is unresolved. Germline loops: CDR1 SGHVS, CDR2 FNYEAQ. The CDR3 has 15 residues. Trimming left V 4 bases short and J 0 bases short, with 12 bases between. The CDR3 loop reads CASSSGPSHQETQYF. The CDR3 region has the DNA TGTGCCAGCAGCTCCGGACCATCCCACCAAGAGACCCAGTACTTC.

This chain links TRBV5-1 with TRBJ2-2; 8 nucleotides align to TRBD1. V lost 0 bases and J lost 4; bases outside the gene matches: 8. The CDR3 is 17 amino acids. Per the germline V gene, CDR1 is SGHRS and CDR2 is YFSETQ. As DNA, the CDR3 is TGCGCCAGCAGCTTGGGTACGGGCAGGGGGCCCACCGGGGAGCTGTTTTTT. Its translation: CASSLGTGRGPTGELFF.

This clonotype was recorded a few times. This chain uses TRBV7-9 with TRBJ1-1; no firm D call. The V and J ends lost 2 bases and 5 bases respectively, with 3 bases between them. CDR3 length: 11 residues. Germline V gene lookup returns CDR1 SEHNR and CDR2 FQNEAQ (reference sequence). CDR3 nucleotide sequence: TGTGCCAGCAGCTTAAAAACTGAAGCTTTCTTT. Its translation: CASSLKTEAFF. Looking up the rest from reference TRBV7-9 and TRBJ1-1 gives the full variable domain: DTGVSQNPRHKITKRGQNVTFRCDPISEHNRLYWYRQTLGQGPEFLTYFQNEAQLEKSRLLSDRFSAERPKGSFSTLEIQRTEQGDSAMYLCASSLKTEAFFGQGTRLTVV.

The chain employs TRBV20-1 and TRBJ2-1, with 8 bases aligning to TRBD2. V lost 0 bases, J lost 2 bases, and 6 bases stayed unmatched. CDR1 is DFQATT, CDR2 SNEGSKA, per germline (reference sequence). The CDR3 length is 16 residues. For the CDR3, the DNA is TGCAGTGCTAGAGATCTTGCGGGAGGTACCTACAATGAGCAGTTCTTC. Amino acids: CSARDLAGGTYNEQFF.

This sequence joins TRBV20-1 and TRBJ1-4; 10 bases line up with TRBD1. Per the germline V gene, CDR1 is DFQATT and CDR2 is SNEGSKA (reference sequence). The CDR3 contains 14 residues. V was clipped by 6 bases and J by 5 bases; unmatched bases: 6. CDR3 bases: TGCAGTGCCACCCGACAGGGGGCGAATGAAAAACTGTTTTTT. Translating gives CSATRQGANEKLFF.

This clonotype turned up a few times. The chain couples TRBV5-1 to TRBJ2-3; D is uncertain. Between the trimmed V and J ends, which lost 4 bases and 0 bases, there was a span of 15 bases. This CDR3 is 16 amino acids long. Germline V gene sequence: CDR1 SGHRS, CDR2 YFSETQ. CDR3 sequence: CASSREPTPSTDTQYF. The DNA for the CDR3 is TGCGCCAGCAGCCGCGAACCGACACCAAGCACAGATACGCAGTATTTT. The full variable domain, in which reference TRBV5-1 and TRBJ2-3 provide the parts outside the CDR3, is KAGVTQTPRYLIKTRGQQVTLSCSPISGHRSVSWYQQTPGQGLQFLFEYFSETQRNKGNFPGRFSGRQFSNSRSEMNVSTLELGDSALYLCASSREPTPSTDTQYFGPGTRLTVL.

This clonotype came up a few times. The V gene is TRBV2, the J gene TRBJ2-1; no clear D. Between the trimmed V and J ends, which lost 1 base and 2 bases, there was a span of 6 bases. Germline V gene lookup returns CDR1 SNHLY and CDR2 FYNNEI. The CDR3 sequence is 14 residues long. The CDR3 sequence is CASSEVTTYNEQFF. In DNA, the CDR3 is TGTGCCAGCAGTGAAGTAACTACCTACAATGAGCAGTTCTTC.

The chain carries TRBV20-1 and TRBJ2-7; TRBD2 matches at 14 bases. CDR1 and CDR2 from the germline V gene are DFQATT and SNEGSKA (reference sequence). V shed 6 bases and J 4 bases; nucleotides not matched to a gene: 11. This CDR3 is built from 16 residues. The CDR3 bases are TGCAGTGCGGCACCGGGACTAGCGGGAGAATGGTACGAGCAGTACTTC. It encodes CSAAPGLAGEWYEQYF.